The 9 T cell receptor delta chains below all came from one sample that was sequenced in a study of γδ T cells in repeated Plasmodium falciparum infection. Flow sorting of PBMC yielded separate Vgamma9/Vdelta2+ and Vdelta2-negative gammadelta T cell populations for bulk repertoire analysis. TCRdb fed the multiplex PCR reads into CATT to redo clone calling. The sample lists around 46,000 delta-chain clones; roughly 2% were seen once. The source material was gamma-delta T cells from blood. The origin of the receptors is a pool of human donors (malaria-infected and uninfected, not separated).

A note on this clone: The protein held in TCRdb is that of a much larger clone and does not match this DNA's translation at residue 16, likely because of a read error; the protein shown is translated from the DNA. V and J are TRDV2 and TRDJ1, with TRDD3 identical over 13 bases. Germline values: CDR1 GEAIGNYY, CDR2 EKD. The CDR3 runs 20 residues. The CDR3 loop reads CACDTILLGDTRAYTEKLIF. CDR3 nucleotide sequence: TGTGCCTGTGACACGATATTACTGGGGGATACGCGGGCTTACACCGAGAAACTCATCTTT.

This clone was seen only a few times. The protein that TCRdb holds for this DNA derives from a much larger clone and differs from the translated DNA at residue 16, which likely indicates a read error; the protein shown here is translated from the DNA. The rearrangement uses TRDV2 and TRDJ1; TRDD3 matches 12 bases. The J gene was missing in TCRdb and was found by matching the end of the DNA to germline. Germline lookup yields CDR1 GEAIGNYY and CDR2 EKD. This CDR3 comprises 21 residues. V trimming: 1 base; J trimming: 4 bases; junction bases outside the gene matches: 21. The CDR3 loop is CACDTVFLGDTRDPVIDKLIF. CDR3 DNA sequence: TGTGCCTGTGACACGGTGTTTCTGGGGGATACGCGGGATCCCGTCATCGATAAACTCATCTTT.

Turning to this clone: The protein recorded in TCRdb matches a much larger clone and deviates from this DNA's translation at residue 12, suggesting a read error; the protein here is obtained by translating the DNA. The rearrangement links TRDV2 to TRDJ1, with 13 bases matching TRDD3. The J gene, absent from TCRdb, was called here by matching the DNA to germline. The germline CDR1 and CDR2 sequences are GEAIGNYY and EKD. The CDR3 spans 20 residues. The V and J ends lost 0 bases and 0 bases, in that order; junction bases with no gene match: 12. In nucleotides, the CDR3 is TGTGCCTGTGACACCCTCCAACTGGGGGATACGGTTTCGTACACCGATAAACTCATCTTT. Translated, it gives CACDTLQLGDTVSYTDKLIF.

This clone was picked up many times. The mismatch at residue 7 between this DNA's translation and the TCRdb protein of a much larger clone likely reflects a read error; the protein shown is translated from the DNA. The chain links TRDV1 to TRDJ1; 10 bases align to TRDD3. Germline CDR1 TSWWSYY, CDR2 QGS. J gave up 0 bases and V 2 bases, and 24 bases lay outside the gene matches. The CDR3 runs 23 residues. The CDR3 loop reads CALGELPPARGRGGIRDTDKLIF. The DNA of the CDR3 is TGTGCTCTTGGGGAATTGCCTCCCGCGCGAGGGAGAGGGGGGATACGCGACACCGATAAACTCATCTTT.

The sample holds a few counts of this clone. The translation of this DNA and the TCRdb protein of a much larger clone differ at residue 18, probably owing to a read error; the protein shown here is translated from the DNA. The J segment was not called; the V segment is TRDV1; TRDD3 reflects the table's D call only, with no check against the DNA. This CDR3 is 20 amino acids long. The germline V gene has CDR1 TSWWSYY and CDR2 QGS. The CDR3: CALGEGKAFLVWGTRDKPIF. The CDR3 coding sequence is TGTGCTCTTGGGGAAGGGAAGGCCTTCCTGGTCTGGGGGACACGAGATAAACCCATCTTT.

This clone was picked up a small number of times. The TCRdb record carries a much larger clone's protein, which differs from this DNA's translation at residue 22; a read error is the likely cause, and the protein listed here is the DNA translation. The V gene is given as TRDV1, and no J gene call is available; TRDD3 is taken as the D call from the table, unchecked against the DNA. The CDR3 has 23 amino acids. The germline CDR1 and CDR2 sequences are TSWWSYY and QGS. In DNA form, the CDR3 reads TGTGCTCTTGGGGTCCCTCCCCTCTTCCTACGTGGCTGGGGGAGAGACAGAACCGATAAACTCACCTTT. Translated, it gives CALGVPPLFLRGWGRDRTDKLTF.

This clone showed up just a few times. This likely reflects a read error, since a far larger clone is one base away. Other DNA variants within this sample encode the same CDR3. The V gene is TRDV3, but the J gene lacks a call; the table calls TRDD3, which could not be checked here. The CDR3 contains 24 residues. CDR1 is TVYSNPD and CDR2 is GDNSRS in the germline V gene (reference sequence). The CDR3 sequence is CAFVIAPKLSTGGYGPLYTDKLIF. The CDR3 DNA sequence: TGTGCCTTTGTCATCGCTCCGAAACTATCTACTGGGGGATACGGGCCTCTCTACACCGATAAGCTCATCTTT.

This clone was found many times. This likely traces to a read error, being one base from a far larger clone. Other DNA sequences in this specimen translate into the identical CDR3. The chain recombines TRDV2 with TRDJ1; 8 nucleotides align to TRDD3. TCRdb lists no J gene, so it was determined here by aligning the DNA to germline. The ends lost 0 bases at V and 1 base at J; junction bases unmatched: 15. The CDR3 extends over 19 amino acids. Germline V gives CDR1 GEAIGNYY, CDR2 EKD. The CDR3: CACDTFPALGDPFTDKLIF. CDR3 sequence (DNA): TGTGCCTGTGACACCTTCCCGGCTCTGGGGGACCCTTTCACCGATAAACTCATCTTT.

In this sample, this clone turned up many times. The TCRdb protein, from a much larger clone, departs from this DNA's translation at residue 15, likely by read error; the protein shown derives from the DNA. DNA for the CDR3: TGTGCCTGTGACACCCTTTGCTGGGGGCCCTCCAGACCCCTGACCTTT. This codes for CACDTLCWGPSRPLTF. The J gene went uncalled, whereas the V gene is TRDV2; no check of the table's D call, TRDD3, against the DNA was made. CDR1 GEAIGNYY and CDR2 EKD come from the germline V gene. This CDR3 has 16 amino acids.